This T cell receptor (beta chain) is drawn from a study of T cell changes during pregnancy in multiple sclerosis. Germline loops: CDR1 WNHNN, CDR2 SYGVQD (reference sequence). The CDR3 is 14 amino acids. V was pared by 0 bases and J by 7 bases, with 10 bases between. Produced via immunoSEQ multiplex PCR; TCRdb's table is partial and in-frame only. Here the sample spans 85,000 to 130,000 clones, about 92% being singletons. Sequencing was performed on peripheral blood, taken in the second trimester of pregnancy. The TCR comes from a female donor with multiple sclerosis, enrolled in a pregnancy study. The rearrangement links TRBV10-1 to TRBJ2-4, with D unclear. The CDR3 loop reads CASSESTAGNIQYF. Here the CDR3 DNA reads TGCGCCAGCAGTGAGTCGACGGCAGGTAACATTCAGTACTTC.